Listed here are 21 T cell receptor beta chains from one sample, sequenced in a study of T cells in Graves' hyperthyroidism and ophthalmopathy. RNA transcripts provided the source from which TCR beta CDR3 regions were amplified. The TCR CDR3 was amplified in a first-round RT-PCR using the HTBI primer set. A single record per CDR3 protein comes from TCRdb applying MiXCR to the multiplex PCR reads. Seen here are 400,000 to 500,000 distinct CDR3 sequences, about 13% observed once, and the top ten hold about 5%. The material sequenced was blood. Receptors were obtained from a woman between 18 and 29 years old with Graves' hyperthyroidism.

This clonotype showed up many times. The chain recombines TRBV2 with TRBJ1-5, with a tentative D call TRBD1 (6 bases). The CDR3 has 13 amino acids. Germline V lookup: CDR1 SNHLY, CDR2 FYNNEI. Trimming removed 6 bases at V and 3 bases at J, with 9 bases between. The CDR3 bases are TGTGCCAGCAGGGGGACACACAATCAGCCCCAGCATTTT. Its protein is CASRGTHNQPQHF.

In this sample, this clonotype turned up many times. The V call is TRBV11-2, the J call TRBJ2-5, with D possibly TRBD2 on 5 matching bases. V was cut by 1 base and J by 5 bases, with 11 bases left in between. The CDR3 is 14 amino acids. Germline V gene lookup returns CDR1 SGHAT and CDR2 FQNNGV. The CDR3 DNA is TGTGCCAGCAGCTTAGTTGGAGGAAGGGAGACCCAGTACTTC. Encoded protein: CASSLVGGRETQYF. Supplemented by reference TRBV11-2 and TRBJ2-5, the full variable domain reads EAGVAQSPRYKIIEKRQSVAFWCNPISGHATLYWYQQILGQGPKLLIQFQNNGVVDDSQLPKDRFSAERLKGVDSTLKIQPAKLEDSAVYLCASSLVGGRETQYFGPGTRLLVL.

In its sample, this clonotype was seen a few times. The CDR3 here is CASSGLAETQYF. CDR3 DNA sequence: TGTGCCAGCTCAGGGCTCGCAGAGACCCAGTACTTC. The rearrangement joins TRBV18 to TRBJ2-5; D is ambiguous. The CDR3 totals 12 residues. Germline CDR1 and CDR2: KGHSH and LQKENI. V was cut by 5 bases and J by 4 bases, with 8 bases left in between.

This clonotype was seen many times. V is TRBV13 and J is TRBJ2-5; D gene uncertain. CDR3 length: 14 amino acids. The V gene's germline CDR1 is PRHDT and CDR2 FYEKMQ (reference sequence). V shed 5 bases and J shed 5 bases, with 15 bases lying between them. The CDR3 DNA sequence: TGTGCCAGCAGCCCTCCCGGGCTCAGGGAGACCCAGTACTTC. Amino acid sequence: CASSPPGLRETQYF.

The CDR3 DNA is TGTGCCAGCAGTCGGAGGGTGGAGACCCAGTACTTC. This encodes CASSRRVETQYF. The gene calls are TRBV25-1 and TRBJ2-5; D is possibly TRBD2 (6 bases). CDR3 size: 12 residues. The germline V and J ends were trimmed by 5 bases and 5 bases, with 9 bases remaining between them. Germline CDR1 is MGHDK and CDR2 is SYGVNS.

This clonotype came up a few times. Given a much more abundant clone one base away, this may be a read error. V gene TRBV6-2 or TRBV6-3 combines with J gene TRBJ2-1, with D tentatively TRBD2 (6 bases). V was clipped by 5 bases and J by 8 bases, with 16 bases between them. CDR3 length: 14 residues. Germline CDR1 is MNHEY and CDR2 is SVGEGT. CDR3 residues: CASSHAGGPDEQFF. The CDR3 DNA reads as TGTGCCAGCAGTCACGCCGGAGGGCCCGATGAGCAGTTCTTC.

This clonotype was seen ten or more times. CDR3 DNA: TGCAGTGCTAGAGATCTAGTGTCGGCTAGCCCGTACGAGCAGTACTTC. Translated, it gives CSARDLVSASPYEQYF. This chain links TRBV20-1 with TRBJ2-7; D possibly corresponds to TRBD2 (5 bases). The V gene's germline CDR1 is DFQATT and CDR2 SNEGSKA (reference sequence). The CDR3 loop spans 16 amino acids. With 0 bases removed from V and 4 bases from J, the gap between germline ends came to 19 bases.

This clonotype was recorded many times. The chain joins TRBV28 to TRBJ2-7; D ambiguous. Germline CDR1 is MDHEN and CDR2 is SYDVKM. The CDR3 is 12 residues long. Trimming removed 8 bases from V and 4 bases from J, with 12 bases in between. The DNA of the CDR3 is TGTGCCAGCTCGCGTCGGGTATACGAGCAGTACTTC. Its translation is CASSRRVYEQYF.

This clonotype was counted many times. V usage is TRBV28 and J usage is TRBJ1-2, with 10 nucleotides matching TRBD1. V was pared by 6 bases and J by 6 bases, with 4 bases of the junction left unmatched. The CDR3 has 13 residues. Germline assignment: CDR1 MDHEN and CDR2 SYDVKM. The CDR3 spells CASRTGGWNGYTF. The DNA of the CDR3 is TGTGCCAGCAGGACAGGGGGCTGGAATGGCTACACCTTC.

There are many counts of this clonotype. This chain connects TRBV7-9 to TRBJ2-7; TRBD1 agrees at 7 bases. With 5 bases clipped from V and 1 base from J, the junction kept 2 bases outside the gene matches. CDR3 size: 13 residues. Germline CDR1 and CDR2: SEHNR and FQNEAQ (reference sequence). The CDR3, as DNA: TGTGCCAGCAGCCCAGGGGGTTCCTACGAGCAGTACTTC. This gives the protein CASSPGGSYEQYF.

The rearrangement links TRBV30 to TRBJ2-5; TRBD2 might be the D (6 bases). Trimming cost V 5 bases and J 5 bases, with 9 bases left between them. This CDR3 has 11 amino acids. CDR1 and CDR2 (germline): GTSNPN, SVGIG (reference sequence). For the CDR3, the DNA is TGTGCCTGGGGGGGGTGGGAGACCCAGTACTTC. Protein: CAWGGWETQYF.

This clonotype has just a few counts. This rearrangement joins TRBV10-3 to TRBJ2-5; possible D gene TRBD1, 5 bases. The CDR3 runs to 13 residues. Germline CDR1 ENHRY, CDR2 SYGVKD. Trimming took off 6 bases at V and 5 bases at J, with 13 bases between the two ends. This CDR3 reads CAIRATGAETQYF. In nucleotides, the CDR3 is TGTGCCATCAGGGCTACAGGAGCCGAGACCCAGTACTTC.

This clonotype was observed at least ten times. The chain carries TRBV20-1 and TRBJ2-3, with TRBD1 matching 8 bases. This CDR3 has 15 amino acids. Germline CDR1 is DFQATT and CDR2 is SNEGSKA (reference sequence). The ends lost 6 bases at V and 4 bases at J; junction bases unmatched: 12. Here the CDR3 reads CSAGRAGGLPDTQYF. In DNA, the CDR3 is TGCAGTGCCGGGCGCGCAGGGGGCTTGCCAGATACGCAGTATTTT.

This clonotype has a handful of counts. The CDR3 DNA is TGTGCCAGCAGCCCGCGGGAGGGCCGTCTTCGCGAGCAGTACTTC. It translates to CASSPREGRLREQYF. J is TRBJ2-7 and V is TRBV5-6, with 9 bases aligning to TRBD2. CDR1 SGHDT and CDR2 YYEEEE come from the germline V gene. The CDR3 runs 15 residues. J gave up 6 bases and V 4 bases, and 11 bases lay outside the gene matches.

The sample holds many counts of this clonotype. This rearrangement joins TRBV20-1 to TRBJ2-1; no reliable D call. Germline V gene sequence: CDR1 DFQATT, CDR2 SNEGSKA (reference sequence). Trimming took 5 bases from V and 8 from J, leaving 16 bases between them. CDR3 length equals 13 residues. CDR3 amino acids: CSAPEVAGHEQFF. The DNA for the CDR3 is TGCAGTGCTCCCGAGGTCGCAGGCCATGAGCAGTTCTTC.

As concerns this clonotype: Possible read error: a much larger clone is one base away. The chain is built from TRBV4-1 and TRBJ2-2; D is uncertain. Germline V gene data show CDR1 as MGHRA and CDR2 as YSYEKL. Trimming removed 4 bases from V and 7 bases from J, with 16 bases in between. This CDR3 contains 15 residues. CDR3 amino acids: CASSRGDVMVGELFF. The CDR3 DNA sequence: TGCGCCAGCAGCCGAGGAGACGTAATGGTCGGGGAGCTGTTTTTT.

This clonotype was picked up many times. The J gene is TRBJ1-1, the V gene TRBV28; D gene unclear. Trimming pared 7 bases from V and 1 base from J, leaving 13 bases between. CDR1 is MDHEN and CDR2 is SYDVKM in the germline V gene. This CDR3 has 14 residues. The CDR3 nucleotides are TGTGCCAGCATTACCAACCGTGGGAACACTGAAGCTTTCTTT. Its translation: CASITNRGNTEAFF.

This clonotype was picked up many times. The chain carries TRBV28 and TRBJ2-3, with 13 bases that match TRBD2. V shed 6 bases, J shed 2 bases, and the junction held 2 bases outside the gene matches. This CDR3 is 15 amino acids long. CDR1 and CDR2 from the germline V gene are MDHEN and SYDVKM. In DNA form, the CDR3 reads TGTGCCAGCAGACTAGCGGGAGGGTACACAGATACGCAGTATTTT. It codes for CASRLAGGYTDTQYF.

This clonotype came up many times. This rearrangement joins TRBV12-3 or TRBV12-4 to TRBJ2-3; the match to TRBD2 covers 10 bases. CDR3 length: 18 residues. V trimming: 3 bases; J trimming: 1 base; junction bases outside the gene matches: 10. This CDR3 is CASSFRFWGTSGTDTQYF. The CDR3, as DNA: TGTGCCAGCAGTTTTAGATTCTGGGGGACTAGCGGCACAGATACGCAGTATTTT.

This clonotype has ten or more counts. The chain joins TRBV6-1 to TRBJ2-7, with 9 nucleotides matching TRBD1. The germline gives CDR1 MNHNS, CDR2 SASEGT. The CDR3 spans 14 residues. V dropped 4 bases and J dropped 2; count of bases not matched to a gene: 3. CDR3 loop: CASSAGTGPYEQYF. The CDR3, as DNA: TGTGCCAGCAGTGCCGGGACAGGGCCCTACGAGCAGTACTTC.

The chain carries TRBV12-3 or TRBV12-4 and TRBJ2-5; either TRBD1 or TRBD2 may supply D (6 bases each). Trimming cost V 5 bases and J 4 bases, with 14 bases left between them. This CDR3 contains 14 residues. CDR3 DNA sequence: TGTGCCAGCAGTCCTCGGGGGCAGGGAGAGACCCAGTACTTC. This encodes CASSPRGQGETQYF.